Described below is a single TCR beta chain sequence and its context. The antigen remains undetermined. The data are from a study of shared clonotypes between healthy human individuals. This CDR3 is 18 amino acids long. V gave up 5 bases and J gave up 1 base; unmatched junction bases: 17. Germline V gives CDR1 SGHVS, CDR2 FNYEAQ. Naive CD8 cells lacked CD45RO and underwent positive selection for CCR7, leaving out terminally differentiated effector memory CD45RA+ cells. Broader study findings: Between a handful of donors, naive CD4 clonotypes were shared at a level of about 5%.

Per the original methods: Because ImmunoSEQ provided only junction sequences with no quality scores, the filtering differed. The data were produced by immunoSEQ multiplex PCR, yet TCRdb's version contains in-frame clones alone and is incomplete. V, J and clone size derive from that table, while D and trimming were established from the DNA sequence. The table shows about 2,200,000 clones, with more than 85% occurring only once. The sequencing input was naive CD8+ T cells from PBMCs. The receptor's source is a man aged 18 to 35 in good health. Some clones in this sample may be carry-over from other donors' samples. This chain joins TRBV7-6 and TRBJ2-7, with 7 bases matching TRBD2. DNA of the CDR3: TGTGCCAGCAGCCCCGCCCTTATGAGGCGGGAGTGGTCCTACGAGCAGTACTTC. It is translated as CASSPALMRREWSYEQYF. The complete variable domain, with remaining parts taken from reference TRBV7-6 and TRBJ2-7, reads GAGVSQSPRYKVTKRGQDVALRCDPISGHVSLYWYRQALGQGPEFLTYFNYEAQQDKSGLPNDRFSAERPEGSISTLTIQRTEQRDSAMYRCASSPALMRREWSYEQYFGPGTRLTVT.